A selection of T cell receptor beta chains follows, all from one sample in a study of shared clonotypes between healthy human individuals. Assay: immunoSEQ multiplex PCR; the TCRdb copy retains only in-frame clones and omits some. This table holds more than 2 million clones, approximately 94% found once. Input material: naive CD8+ T cells sorted from blood. Source of these receptors: a man aged 18 to 29 in good health. CDR3s include the opening cysteine and the closing phenylalanine or tryptophan. Some rows have no size entry. The others give once, few or many, or a class for an expanded clone.

CDR3 protein	J gene	V gene	clone size
CASSQAGGYNYGYTF	TRBJ1-2	TRBV4-1	-
CASSSPGNEQFF	TRBJ2-1	TRBV7-9	-
CASSSGSGLETQYF	TRBJ2-5	TRBV9	-
CASSQESPSLGEKLFF	TRBJ1-4	TRBV4-3	-
CASSETLAANTGELFF	TRBJ2-2	TRBV2	-
CASSPLRDAEFYGYTF	TRBJ1-2	TRBV25-1	once
CASSFRNTGELFF	TRBJ2-2	TRBV27	once
CASSEKVGEDLNTEAFF	TRBJ1-1	TRBV2	-
CASSRTSGGYTDTQYF	TRBJ2-3	TRBV28	-
CASSRFKGRILFF	TRBJ1-4	TRBV21-1	-
CASSPAMGGGGTEAFF	TRBJ1-1	TRBV27	-
CASSQGAPGDNEQFF	TRBJ2-1	TRBV4-1	-
CASSTRDRRISEAFF	TRBJ1-1	TRBV9	-
CASSTSSRDRGMTQYF	TRBJ2-5	TRBV27	-
CASSLGLAGNYEQYF	TRBJ2-7	TRBV5-1	-
CASSLGSDTEAFF	TRBJ1-1	TRBV28	-
CASSRTSGSQVEQFF	TRBJ2-1	TRBV6-6	-
CASSYSPTSGSYEQYF	TRBJ2-7	TRBV6-5	-
CASSLAYGTSYEQYF	TRBJ2-7	TRBV7-9	-
CASSSDESYFGTDTQYF	TRBJ2-3	TRBV5-8	-
CASGSGDTQYF	TRBJ2-3	TRBV12-5	-
CASTSPPSTDTQYF	TRBJ2-3	TRBV7-8	-